The 12 T cell receptor beta chains reported below all come from one sample, sequenced in a study of OX40 agonist ivuxolimab in advanced cancers. Repertoires were generated with immunoSEQ multiplex PCR, while TCRdb's copy carries only in-frame clones and drops some. The table lists around 16,000 clones, 77% of them singletons. The sample here was CD4+ or CD8+ T cells sorted from blood, taken in a trial of the OX40 agonist ivuxolimab. The receptors shown here come from an adult with an advanced solid tumor such as melanoma, head and neck, liver or kidney cancer.

This sequence joins TRBV19 and TRBJ2-5; 10 bases are shared with TRBD2. The germline V gene has CDR1 LNHDA and CDR2 SQIVND (reference sequence). V shed 1 base and J 1 base; nucleotides not matched to a gene: 15. CDR3 length equals 20 residues. This CDR3 is CASSIGGPSGGKELQETQYF. The CDR3 nucleotides are TGTGCCAGTAGTATAGGGGGGCCTAGCGGGGGAAAGGAACTCCAAGAGACCCAGTACTTC.

The chain joins TRBV6-5 to TRBJ2-7; D remains ambiguous. CDR3 length: 14 amino acids. Trimming removed 0 bases from V and 1 base from J, with 7 bases in between. Per the germline V gene, CDR1 is MNHEY and CDR2 is SVGAGI. The CDR3 DNA sequence: TGTGCCAGCAGTTACTCTGTCATGTCCTACGAGCAGTACTTC. Protein: CASSYSVMSYEQYF.

The genes are TRBV7-6 and TRBJ2-7; D perhaps matches TRBD2 (6 bases). This CDR3 has 13 amino acids. V was pared by 4 bases and J by 7 bases, with 14 bases between. The germline V gene has CDR1 SGHVS and CDR2 FNYEAQ. CDR3 region: CASSWDFMGEQYF. CDR3 DNA: TGTGCCAGCAGCTGGGACTTTATGGGGGAGCAGTACTTC.

The chain employs TRBV4-3 and TRBJ2-1; 11 positions match TRBD2. Trimming cost V 2 bases and J 2 bases; bases outside gene matches: 8. CDR1 LGHNA and CDR2 YSLEER come from the germline V gene. The CDR3 covers 18 residues. The CDR3 coding sequence is TGCGCCAGCAGCCAATCCCGAACTAGCGGGGGAACCTACAATGAGCAGTTCTTC. Amino acids: CASSQSRTSGGTYNEQFF.

This clone counts as medium-sized (0.01 to 0.1%). This rearrangement joins TRBV2 to TRBJ1-6; 7 positions match TRBD1. Germline lookup yields CDR1 SNHLY and CDR2 FYNNEI. V trimming: 3 bases; J trimming: 8 bases; junction bases outside the gene matches: 10. The CDR3 spans 16 residues. The CDR3 protein is CASSEGTATRDSPLHF. DNA of the CDR3: TGTGCCAGCAGTGAGGGGACAGCTACCCGGGATTCACCCCTCCACTTT. The whole variable domain, filled in from reference TRBV2 and TRBJ1-6, reads EPEVTQTPSHQVTQMGQEVILRCVPISNHLYFYWYRQILGQKVEFLVSFYNNEISEKSEIFDDQFSVERPDGSNFTLKIRSTKLEDSAMYFCASSEGTATRDSPLHFGNGTRLTVT.

This chain uses TRBV11-2 with TRBJ2-1, with 15 positions matching TRBD2. Germline CDR1 SGHAT, CDR2 FQNNGV. V gave up 5 bases and J gave up 6 bases; unmatched junction bases: 8. This CDR3 comprises 17 residues. The CDR3, as DNA: TGTGCCAGCAGCCACTGGACTAGCGGGGGGGTCGGCAATGAGCAGTTCTTC. It translates to CASSHWTSGGVGNEQFF.

The chain is built from TRBV4-2 and TRBJ2-7, with 8 positions matching TRBD2. J gave up 5 bases and V 5 bases, and 11 bases lay outside the gene matches. The CDR3 length is 15 residues. Per germline, CDR1 LGHNA and CDR2 YNFKEQ. This CDR3 reads CASSAGGLSGDEQYF. DNA for the CDR3: TGTGCCAGCAGCGCGGGGGGCCTCTCTGGAGACGAGCAGTACTTC.

The chain is built from TRBV7-8 and TRBJ2-1, with D uncertain. CDR1 and CDR2 (germline): SGHVS, FQNEAQ. Trimming pared 4 bases from V and 0 bases from J, leaving 13 bases between. The CDR3 runs to 16 residues. The CDR3 bases are TGTGCCAGCAGCTCCCCTCCGGTCCTCTCCTACAATGAGCAGTTCTTC. Its translation: CASSSPPVLSYNEQFF.

The rearrangement uses TRBV27 and TRBJ2-3, with D maybe TRBD2 (7 bases). CDR3 length equals 16 residues. V lost 6 bases and J lost 6, with 22 bases in between. Germline CDR1 reads MNHEY; CDR2 reads SMNVEV (reference sequence). The chain's CDR3 is CASSPMGSGGPDTQYF. CDR3 coding DNA: TGTGCCAGCAGCCCTATGGGGTCGGGGGGCCCCGATACGCAGTATTTT.

CDR3 in DNA: TGCGCCAGCAGTGAGCGGGGGGGCACCGGGGAGCTGTTTTTT. The encoded protein is CASSERGGTGELFF. The rearrangement links TRBV10-2 to TRBJ2-2; 8 positions agree with TRBD2. V shed 2 bases, J shed 4 bases, and the junction held 0 bases outside the gene matches. Germline V CDR1 and CDR2: WSHSY, SAAADI. The CDR3 runs 14 residues.

The V and J genes are TRBV6-5 and TRBJ1-1, with D unclear. Germline CDR1 reads MNHEY; CDR2 reads SVGAGI. The V end was cut by 6 bases, the J end by 6 bases, with 8 bases between. This CDR3 region has 11 residues. Written as DNA, the CDR3 is TGTGCCAGCAGAACCGGGTCTGAAGCTTTCTTT. Protein product: CASRTGSEAFF.

The CDR3 DNA is TGTGCCAGCAGCGTTCAGGGAGTACTCTACGAGCAGTACTTC. It is translated as CASSVQGVLYEQYF. The V and J genes are TRBV16 and TRBJ2-7; D tentatively reads TRBD1 or TRBD2 (5 bases each). Trimming left V 5 bases short and J 3 bases short, with 14 bases between. Germline loops: CDR1 KGHSY, CDR2 FQNENV. The CDR3 length is 14 residues.